This entry describes one T cell receptor (beta chain). What antigen it recognizes has not been identified. Within one base of it there is no much larger clone, and no base qualities were kept. The TCR beta CDR3 regions were amplified from the RNA transcripts. For the first round of RT-PCR on the TCR CDR3, the HTBI primer set was used together with the Qiagen OneStep RT-PCR kit. The libraries were constructed in a second round of multiplex PCR and then size-selected and purified. Paired-end sequencing of the libraries was performed with 100 bp reads on an Illumina HiSeq2000. For the original study's pipeline: SOAPnuke was used to process the raw data, throwing out any read that contained adapters or uncalled bases, had a mean Phred below 15, or lacked an exact constant-primer or identifier match. COPE v1.2.5 was used to merge the high-quality paired reads, and each unique nucleotide sequence was defined as a clonotype. MiTCR v1.1 was used to align clonotypes to the IMGT TRBV, TRBD and TRBJ reference segments. The analysis included only V-J combinations with a frequency above 0.0001, which together covered 98% to 99.2% of the repertoires. The TCS score was defined as the ratio of F50 (clonal expansion) to E x V (chaos), calculated using BLOSUM62-based TCRdist between CDR3 peptides within each V-J. Welch's t-statistics and random forest reduced roughly 540 V-J features to roughly 13, which were used in a naive Bayes classifier (R e1071). TCRdb redid the processing of the public reads, applying fastp at Q25 and MiXCR, and retained in-frame beta chains. Rows are unified per CDR3 protein, each entry keeping the most common DNA and genes. The V and J calls shown here were made by TCRdb, not taken from the authors' results. This sample has about half a million distinct CDR3 sequences in its table, and 20% of those were observed once. The ten largest clones take up about 50% of the sample.

This entry comes from a study of T cells in Graves' hyperthyroidism and ophthalmopathy (dated by TCRdb to the late 2010s). Concerning the study at large: Peripheral blood samples were taken at initial diagnosis, before any treatment was given. The 100 or so discovery patients were divided at random into training and test sets in a 7:3 ratio. TCR V-J signatures able to tell the groups apart were searched for in a discovery cohort of 90 to 100 patients, of whom approximately 40 had Graves' ophthalmopathy and 55 to 60 had stable Graves' hyperthyroidism. Prospective prediction of ophthalmopathy was tested in an independent validation cohort consisting of some 18 hyperthyroidism patients and approximately 16 patients who later progressed to ophthalmopathy. The paper describes TCR Vbeta CDR3 sequencing of around 130 peripheral blood samples, made up of about 40 ophthalmopathy patients, 70 to 75 hyperthyroidism patients and some 17 progressor patients. The study also compared thyroid tissue and blood T-cell repertoires from several Graves' hyperthyroidism patients. After blood sampling, hyperthyroidism patients were treated with methimazole at a starting dose of 30 mg daily, and ophthalmopathy patients were treated with high-dose intravenous methylprednisolone. What the study reported, not specific to this receptor: Sample size was not statistically predetermined, and investigators were not blinded to group allocation. In validation, the model predicted progression to ophthalmopathy with around 71% sensitivity and 72% to 85% specificity, a median of roughly seven months before onset. Most expanded thyroid clonotypes (frequency above 0.001) were also detected in blood, suggesting blood repertoires may reflect thyroid immune responses. A model built on a 13 V-J signature distinguished ophthalmopathy from stable hyperthyroidism, reaching roughly 88% sensitivity and about 81% specificity in cross-validation and 80%/75% in testing.

Moderately to severely active disease, a Clinical Activity Score of at least 3, a NOSPECS grade of at least 4, and a duration under 3 months were present in ophthalmopathy patients. The study excluded patients with uncontrolled infections, other autoimmune diseases, pregnancy or lactation. Clinical symptoms, serum thyroxine and TRAb, thyroid ultrasound, and orbital computed tomography formed the basis for the diagnoses. PBMCs were separated from approximately 10 ml of fresh peripheral blood using Ficoll-Paque density gradient centrifugation. Total RNA was extracted with Trizol reagent, and quality was checked on an Agilent 2100 Bioanalyzer. As encoded in the germline V gene, CDR1 is SGHTA while CDR2 is FQGTGA. V is pruned by 5 bases and J by 1 base, leaving 6 bases of the junction without a gene match. From the cysteine through the phenylalanine, the CDR3 covers 16 amino acids. Of the read, only the CDR3 DNA is kept; its 48 bases are in frame from base 1.

The source of this sequence is a man between 35 and 55 years old with Graves' ophthalmopathy. This chain joins TRBV7-3 to TRBJ2-3; TRBD2 matches 10 bases in the middle. The specimen was blood. The CDR3 reads CASSPLAGAGTDTQYF. The bases are TGTGCCAGCAGCCCTCTAGCGGGAGCGGGCACAGATACGCAGTATTTT. Extended through the reference TRBV7-3 and TRBJ2-3 proteins, this CDR3 yields the full variable domain: GAGVSQTPSNKVTEKGKYVELRCDPISGHTALYWYRQSLGQGPEFLIYFQGTGAADDSGLPNDRFFAVRPEGSVSTLKIQRTERGDSAVYLCASSPLAGAGTDTQYFGPGTRLTVL.